The TCR beta chain under discussion was sequenced for a study of metastatic and nonmetastatic thyroid tumors. The wider study: Comparative analysis of repertoires was undertaken across blood and tumor or nodule tissue obtained from malignant and benign thyroid patients.

TCRdb redid the clone calls on the PCR reads using MiXCR. Among around 70,000 clones listed, around 18% were seen once. Until they underwent thyroid surgery, no patient had received any treatment. Deletions cut 0 bases from V and 1 base from J, with 9 bases between. The CDR3 is 15 amino acids. Germline values: CDR1 SNHLY, CDR2 FYNNEI. This clonotype originated in a female donor with papillary thyroid cancer or a benign thyroid nodule (not recorded which). Some clones in this sample may be carry-over from other donors' samples. Specimen: blood. This sequence joins TRBV2 and TRBJ1-1, with D unclear. The CDR3: CASSEAVGRNTEAFF. The DNA for the CDR3 is TGTGCCAGCAGTGAAGCGGTGGGTAGGAACACTGAAGCTTTCTTT. Complete variable domain (other parts from reference TRBV2 and TRBJ1-1): EPEVTQTPSHQVTQMGQEVILRCVPISNHLYFYWYRQILGQKVEFLVSFYNNEISEKSEIFDDQFSVERPDGSNFTLKIRSTKLEDSAMYFCASSEAVGRNTEAFFGQGTRLTVV.